A single sample is the source of the 25 T cell receptor beta chains below, sequenced in a study of technical replicates of blood from several donors. Generated by immunoSEQ multiplex PCR, the TCRdb table keeps only in-frame clones and is missing some. This sample has approximately 77,000 clones; approximately 94% occur once, and the top ten carry 0.3% to 0.5%. Sequencing used T cells isolated from PBMCs. These receptors were taken from a human donor in good health.

The CDR3 here is CARTLEAAKNIQYF. The CDR3 DNA sequence: TGTGCCCGCACATTGGAGGCAGCTAAAAACATTCAGTACTTC. The gene calls are TRBV6-6 and TRBJ2-4; D perhaps matches TRBD2 (5 bases). CDR3 length: 14 amino acids. The germline CDR1 and CDR2 sequences are MNHNY and SVGAGI (reference sequence). The V and J ends lost 11 bases and 4 bases respectively, with 18 bases between them.

This rearrangement joins TRBV4-3 to TRBJ2-7; no clear D. The germline V gene encodes CDR1 LGHNA and CDR2 YSLEER. The length of the CDR3 is 15 residues. Between the trimmed V and J ends, which lost 1 base and 0 bases, there was a span of 10 bases. CDR3 protein: CASSQGISTSYEQYF. CDR3 nucleotides: TGCGCCAGCAGCCAAGGCATCAGTACCTCCTACGAGCAGTACTTC.

The rearrangement joins TRBV7-3 to TRBJ2-3, with TRBD2 identical over 10 bases. J lost 5 bases, V lost 2 bases, and 7 bases had no gene match. Germline values: CDR1 SGHTA, CDR2 FQGTGA. The CDR3 has 16 amino acids. In DNA form, the CDR3 reads TGTGCCAGCAGCTTATTGGCTAGCGGGAGTGAAGATACGCAGTATTTT. This encodes CASSLLASGSEDTQYF.

The chain combines TRBV18 with TRBJ2-7, with 11 nucleotides matching TRBD2. This CDR3 is built from 14 residues. After removal of 3 bases from V and 4 bases from J, the junction contained 2 bases not matched to a gene. The germline V gene has CDR1 KGHSH and CDR2 LQKENI. The CDR3 coding sequence is TGTGCCAGCTCACCGGGGACTAGCGGTTACGAGCAGTACTTC. It translates to CASSPGTSGYEQYF. Full variable domain (rest looked up from reference TRBV18 and TRBJ2-7): NAGVMQNPRHLVRRRGQEARLRCSPMKGHSHVYWYRQLPEEGLKFMVYLQKENIIDESGMPKERFSAEFPKEGPSILRIQQVVRGDSAAYFCASSPGTSGYEQYFGPGTRLTVT.

The chain joins TRBV19 to TRBJ2-5; TRBD2 matches 7 bases. The ends lost 5 bases at V and 5 bases at J; junction bases unmatched: 5. Germline lookup yields CDR1 LNHDA and CDR2 SQIVND (reference sequence). The CDR3 extends over 13 amino acids. The CDR3 region is CASSSTGGETQYF. For the CDR3, the DNA is TGTGCCAGTAGTTCCACCGGGGGGGAGACCCAGTACTTC.

This clone showed up just a few times. In the same sample, other DNA sequences code for this CDR3. The V call is TRBV29-1, the J call TRBJ1-1; D call uncertain. With 4 bases removed from V and 0 bases from J, the gap between germline ends came to 3 bases. In germline, CDR1 is SQVTM, CDR2 ANQGSEA. This CDR3 has 11 residues. The CDR3 reads CSVVMNTEAFF. The CDR3 DNA reads as TGCAGCGTTGTAATGAACACTGAAGCTTTCTTT.

The CDR3: CASSIEDTEAFF. CDR3 nucleotide sequence: TGTGCCAGTAGTATTGAGGACACTGAAGCTTTCTTT. The chain links TRBV19 to TRBJ1-1; D is unclear. This CDR3 is 12 amino acids long. Germline V gives CDR1 LNHDA, CDR2 SQIVND (reference sequence). V lost 3 bases and J lost 3, with 5 bases in between.

The chain recombines TRBV28 with TRBJ1-3; D is unclear. CDR1 is MDHEN, CDR2 SYDVKM, per germline. The CDR3 has 15 amino acids. V lost 3 bases and J 0 bases, leaving 9 bases between the germline ends. CDR3 protein: CASSLGRDSGNTIYF. Here the CDR3 DNA reads TGTGCCAGCAGTTTGGGCAGAGACTCTGGAAACACCATATATTTT.

J is TRBJ1-1 and V is TRBV28, with 9 nucleotides matching TRBD1. Trimming took 7 bases from V and 4 from J; bases not matched to a gene: 4. The germline V gene encodes CDR1 MDHEN and CDR2 SYDVKM. The CDR3 is 13 residues long. CDR3 residues: CASTTGGSTEAFF. The CDR3, as DNA: TGTGCCAGCACCACAGGGGGCTCCACTGAAGCTTTCTTT.

The rearrangement links TRBV28 to TRBJ2-7; the match to TRBD1 covers 10 bases. This CDR3 comprises 16 residues. CDR1 is MDHEN, CDR2 SYDVKM, per germline. V lost 1 base, J lost 1 base, and 4 bases stayed unmatched. The CDR3 bases are TGTGCCAGCAGTTTATTAGGGACAGGGGTTTCCTACGAGCAGTACTTC. This codes for CASSLLGTGVSYEQYF.

This clone was seen only once. The J gene is TRBJ2-1, the V gene TRBV27; 7 nucleotides match TRBD2. The CDR3 is 13 amino acids. The junction had 8 bases not matched to a gene; V was cut back by 8 bases and J by 7 bases. Germline lookup yields CDR1 MNHEY and CDR2 SMNVEV (reference sequence). In DNA form, the CDR3 reads TGTGCCAGCCAAAGGCGGGAGTCGAATGAGCAGTTCTTC. Protein sequence: CASQRRESNEQFF.

To note about this clone: The sample contains more than one DNA sequence encoding this CDR3. The CDR3 coding sequence is TGTGCCAGCAGTTACTCGGAGGGAGTAGGCTACACCTTC. This codes for CASSYSEGVGYTF. The J gene is TRBJ1-2, the V gene TRBV6-5; D call uncertain. This CDR3 spans 13 amino acids. Trimming took 0 bases from V and 8 from J, leaving 10 bases between them. Germline V gene lookup returns CDR1 MNHEY and CDR2 SVGAGI.

The count of this clone is one. V and J are TRBV11-3 and TRBJ2-7; perhaps TRBD2 as D (6 bases). This CDR3 is 13 amino acids long. Germline loops: CDR1 SGHNT, CDR2 YENEEA. The germline V and J ends were trimmed by 5 bases and 7 bases, with 15 bases remaining between them. The CDR3: CASSRGVAGEQYF. The CDR3, as DNA: TGTGCCAGCAGCCGAGGGGTTGCGGGGGAGCAGTACTTC.

The V and J genes are TRBV5-4 and TRBJ1-4; 7 bases line up with TRBD1. V shed 4 bases and J 6 bases; nucleotides not matched to a gene: 3. The CDR3 runs to 13 residues. Germline V lookup: CDR1 SGHNT, CDR2 YYREEE (reference sequence). In DNA form, the CDR3 reads TGTGCCAGCAGCGCTACAGGGGATGAAAAACTGTTTTTT. Its translation: CASSATGDEKLFF.

This clone appeared a single time. The V and J genes are TRBV6-1 and TRBJ2-4; no reliable D call. Looked up from germline, CDR1 is MNHNS and CDR2 is SASEGT. The CDR3 runs 16 residues. With 2 bases removed from V and 6 bases from J, the gap between germline ends came to 17 bases. CDR3 coding DNA: TGTGCCAGCAGTGAAAACGAGGTAGCTTTCCTAAACATTCAGTACTTC. Its protein is CASSENEVAFLNIQYF.

The chain joins TRBV23-1 to TRBJ1-3; D may be TRBD1 (5 bases). TRBV23-1 is labeled an ORF, and its function is uncertain. The CDR3 has 16 residues. The V gene lost 6 bases and the J gene lost 0 bases, with 15 bases spanning the gap. CDR3: CASRPLGLISGNTIYF. The CDR3 DNA reads as TGCGCCAGCAGGCCCTTGGGGCTGATCTCTGGAAACACCATATATTTT.

The CDR3 nucleotides read TGTGCCAGCAGCCCCGCTAGCGGGAGGCCCTACAATGAGCAGTTCTTC. This gives the protein CASSPASGRPYNEQFF. The rearrangement links TRBV7-9 to TRBJ2-1; 11 positions match TRBD2. Germline CDR1 reads SEHNR; CDR2 reads FQNEAQ (reference sequence). V dropped 5 bases and J dropped 2; count of bases not matched to a gene: 5. The CDR3 is made up of 16 amino acids.

This chain connects TRBV11-3 to TRBJ1-3; 9 bases line up with TRBD1. Looked up from germline, CDR1 is SGHNT and CDR2 is YENEEA. V was clipped by 5 bases and J by 2 bases; unmatched bases: 4. The CDR3 is 15 residues long. The DNA of the CDR3 is TGTGCCAGCAGCCGCGGACAGGGGCCTGGAAACACCATATATTTT. Encoded protein: CASSRGQGPGNTIYF. The full variable domain, rest sourced from reference TRBV11-3 and TRBJ1-3, is EAGVVQSPRYKIIEKKQPVAFWCNPISGHNTLYWYLQNLGQGPELLIRYENEEAVDDSQLPKDRFSAERLKGVDSTLKIQPAELGDSAVYLCASSRGQGPGNTIYFGEGSWLTVV.

The chain recombines TRBV9 with TRBJ2-1; 10 positions match TRBD2. Per germline, CDR1 SGDLS and CDR2 YYNGEE. The CDR3 contains 14 residues. V was clipped by 4 bases and J by 5 bases; unmatched bases: 3. In DNA, the CDR3 is TGTGCCAGCAGCCCACTAGCGGGAAACAATGAGCAGTTCTTC. Protein sequence: CASSPLAGNNEQFF.

The chain employs TRBV19 and TRBJ1-4; weak D call: TRBD1 (5 bases). The germline CDR1 and CDR2 sequences are LNHDA and SQIVND (reference sequence). There are 15 residues in the CDR3. Trimming stripped 3 bases from V and 4 bases from J, with 12 bases between. The DNA of the CDR3 is TGTGCCAGTAGTATCTTCGGGGGAATTAATGAAAAACTGTTTTTT. Amino acid sequence: CASSIFGGINEKLFF.

The chain is built from TRBV7-8 and TRBJ1-2, with TRBD1 identical over 9 bases. The CDR3 has 14 amino acids. The V and J ends lost 1 base and 4 bases, in that order; junction bases with no gene match: 1. The germline V gene has CDR1 SGHVS and CDR2 FQNEAQ. The CDR3 reads CASSLETGGYGYTF. The CDR3, as DNA: TGTGCCAGCAGCTTAGAGACAGGGGGCTATGGCTACACCTTC.

V is TRBV9 and J is TRBJ1-1; 7 bases line up with TRBD1. Trimming cost V 2 bases and J 5 bases; bases outside gene matches: 3. The germline V gene has CDR1 SGDLS and CDR2 YYNGEE. CDR3 length: 13 residues. CDR3 region: CASSVGTDTEAFF. The CDR3 DNA reads TGTGCCAGCAGCGTGGGGACAGATACTGAAGCTTTCTTT.

The chain is built from TRBV6-5 and TRBJ2-1, with 11 bases aligning to TRBD2. Germline assignment: CDR1 MNHEY and CDR2 SVGAGI. The CDR3 is made up of 15 amino acids. V was clipped by 6 bases and J by 4 bases; unmatched bases: 5. CDR3 sequence: CASSSGTSGYNEQFF. The DNA of the CDR3 is TGTGCCAGCAGCTCCGGGACTAGCGGTTACAATGAGCAGTTCTTC.

This clone has a single count. The V call is TRBV28, the J call TRBJ2-1, with a weak D call TRBD2 (5 bases). With 3 bases removed from V and 1 base from J, the gap between germline ends came to 13 bases. This CDR3 is 16 amino acids long. Germline lookup yields CDR1 MDHEN and CDR2 SYDVKM. The CDR3 region is CASSFELATSYNEQFF. In nucleotides, the CDR3 is TGTGCCAGCAGTTTTGAATTAGCGACATCCTACAATGAGCAGTTCTTC. Full variable domain (rest looked up from reference TRBV28 and TRBJ2-1): DVKVTQSSRYLVKRTGEKVFLECVQDMDHENMFWYRQDPGLGLRLIYFSYDVKMKEKGDIPEGYSVSREKKERFSLILESASTNQTSMYLCASSFELATSYNEQFFGPGTRLTVL.

This chain connects TRBV28 to TRBJ2-1, with D perhaps matching TRBD2 (5 bases). The germline gives CDR1 MDHEN, CDR2 SYDVKM. The CDR3 covers 14 residues. The ends were cut back, 3 bases at V and 3 bases at J, with 9 bases in the middle. The CDR3, as DNA: TGTGCCAGCAGTTTTCGCGGGCTCTACAATGAGCAGTTCTTC. Translating it yields CASSFRGLYNEQFF.